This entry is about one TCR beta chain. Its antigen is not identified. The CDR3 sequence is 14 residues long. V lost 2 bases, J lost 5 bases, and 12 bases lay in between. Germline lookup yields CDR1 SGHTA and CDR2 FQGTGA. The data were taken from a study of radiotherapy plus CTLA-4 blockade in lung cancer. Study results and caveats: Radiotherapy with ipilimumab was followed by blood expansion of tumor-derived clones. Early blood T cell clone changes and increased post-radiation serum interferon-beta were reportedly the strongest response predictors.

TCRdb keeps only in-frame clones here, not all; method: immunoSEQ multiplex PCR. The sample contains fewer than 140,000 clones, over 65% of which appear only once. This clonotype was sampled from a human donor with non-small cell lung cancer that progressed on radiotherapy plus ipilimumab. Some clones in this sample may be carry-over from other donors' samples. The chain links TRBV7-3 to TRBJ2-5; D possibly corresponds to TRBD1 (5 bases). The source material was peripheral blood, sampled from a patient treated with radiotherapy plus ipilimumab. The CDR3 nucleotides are TGTGCCAGCAGCTTAGCCTCCAAGGGGGAGACCCAGTACTTC. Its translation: CASSLASKGETQYF.